These 12 T cell receptor beta chains share one sample of origin, sequenced in a study of CD8 T cells in Susac syndrome. Random-hexamer reverse transcription was applied to about 0.5 to 1 ug RNA. From the immunoSEQ multiplex PCR reads, TCRdb called clonotypes with MiXCR, one entry per CDR3 protein. Among more than 120,000 distinct CDR3 sequences listed, less than 95% were seen once. The material sequenced was CD4+ T cells from PBMCs. These receptor sequences come from a human donor in good health.

V usage is TRBV19 and J usage is TRBJ1-2; D gene ambiguous. This CDR3 is 15 amino acids long. Germline loops: CDR1 LNHDA, CDR2 SQIVND (reference sequence). V lost 3 bases and J 0 bases, leaving 11 bases between the germline ends. The CDR3 DNA sequence: TGTGCCAGTAGTATCACAGTTACCGCTAACTATGGCTACACCTTC. It yields the protein CASSITVTANYGYTF. Full variable domain (rest looked up from reference TRBV19 and TRBJ1-2): DGGITQSPKYLFRKEGQNVTLSCEQNLNHDAMYWYRQDPGQGLRLIYYSQIVNDFQKGDIAEGYSVSREKKESFPLTVTSAQKNPTAFYLCASSITVTANYGYTFGSGTRLTVV.

The chain combines TRBV6-4 with TRBJ2-3, with TRBD2 matching over 13 bases. Germline assignment: CDR1 MRHNA and CDR2 SNTAGT. This CDR3 contains 18 residues. V lost 0 bases, J lost 0 bases, and 3 bases stayed unmatched. For the CDR3, the DNA is TGTGCCAGCAGTGACTCCGGGACTAGCGGGATCAGCACAGATACGCAGTATTTT. The encoded protein is CASSDSGTSGISTDTQYF.

This chain links TRBV20-1 with TRBJ2-1, with 9 positions matching TRBD2. The CDR3 extends over 12 amino acids. From germline, CDR1 is DFQATT and CDR2 SNEGSKA (reference sequence). The CDR3 DNA follows: TGCAGGGTTTGGCGGGAGGGAAGTGAGCAGTTCTTC. Amino acid sequence: CRVWREGSEQFF.

This clonotype was seen a handful of times. This chain links TRBV27 with TRBJ2-7, with 8 bases lining up with TRBD2. The V and J ends lost 3 bases and 2 bases, in that order; junction bases with no gene match: 9. CDR1 MNHEY and CDR2 SMNVEV come from the germline V gene (reference sequence). This CDR3 has 16 residues. CDR3 sequence reads: CASSFVSSGRAYEQYF. Written as DNA, the CDR3 is TGTGCCAGCAGTTTTGTGTCGAGCGGGAGAGCCTACGAGCAGTACTTC.

V and J are TRBV30 and TRBJ2-7; D call uncertain. V was trimmed by 3 bases and J by 0 bases, leaving 12 bases between them. The germline CDR1 and CDR2 sequences are GTSNPN and SVGIG (reference sequence). The CDR3 covers 14 residues. CDR3 nucleotide sequence: TGTGCCTGGAGCCGTCGTCTTAGCTCCTACGAGCAGTACTTC. Translating gives CAWSRRLSSYEQYF.

CDR3 region: CASSLGPPNYEQYF. CDR3 sequence (DNA): TGTGCCAGCAGCCTCGGACCTCCGAACTACGAGCAGTACTTC. This sequence joins TRBV7-9 and TRBJ2-7; D unclear. With 5 bases removed from V and 3 bases from J, the gap between germline ends came to 14 bases. The CDR3 extends over 14 amino acids. From germline, CDR1 is SEHNR and CDR2 FQNEAQ (reference sequence).

The V and J genes are TRBV7-6 and TRBJ2-3; 7 bases line up with TRBD1. V dropped 5 bases and J dropped 4; count of bases not matched to a gene: 9. The CDR3 covers 15 residues. Germline lookup yields CDR1 SGHVS and CDR2 FNYEAQ. CDR3: CASSETGARADTQYF. The CDR3 DNA sequence: TGTGCCAGCAGCGAAACAGGGGCTCGTGCAGATACGCAGTATTTT.

CDR3 sequence: CASSAADRRDTQYF. In DNA form, the CDR3 reads TGTGCCAGCTCAGCGGCCGACAGAAGAGATACGCAGTATTTT. The chain joins TRBV18 to TRBJ2-3, with D perhaps TRBD1 (5 bases). The germline CDR1 and CDR2 sequences are KGHSH and LQKENI. V lost 5 bases and J lost 5, with 14 bases in between. The CDR3 runs to 14 residues.

The chain is built from TRBV20-1 and TRBJ1-5, with 7 bases fitting TRBD1. Germline V CDR1 and CDR2: DFQATT, SNEGSKA (reference sequence). Losses at the gene ends were 4 bases for V and 7 bases for J; bases not matched to a gene: 10. The CDR3 is made up of 14 amino acids. DNA of the CDR3: TGCAGTGCTACAAAACAGGGGAGAGGACAGCCCCAGCATTTT. Protein: CSATKQGRGQPQHF.

The table lists this clonotype with a few counts. The chain joins TRBV24-1 to TRBJ1-5; D unresolved. V was cut by 4 bases and J by 9 bases, with 9 bases left in between. Germline CDR1 is KGHDR and CDR2 is SFDVKD. CDR3 length: 12 amino acids. This CDR3 is CATSDPPGPQHF. CDR3 coding DNA: TGTGCCACCAGTGACCCCCCTGGGCCCCAGCATTTT.

This rearrangement joins TRBV7-8 to TRBJ2-7, with D perhaps TRBD1 (5 bases). V was clipped by 3 bases and J by 3 bases, with 15 bases between them. The CDR3 extends over 15 amino acids. The germline V gene has CDR1 SGHVS and CDR2 FQNEAQ. The CDR3 region has the DNA TGTGCCAGCAGCTTTAGTCAGGGTTACCGCTACGAGCAGTACTTC. Its translation is CASSFSQGYRYEQYF.

The chain carries TRBV2 and TRBJ2-1; weak D call: TRBD1 (6 bases). The V end lost 6 bases, the J end lost 6 bases, and 15 bases lay between the germline ends. This CDR3 spans 14 amino acids. Per the germline V gene, CDR1 is SNHLY and CDR2 is FYNNEI. The CDR3 DNA is TGTGCCAGCAGCGATACCGGACAGTTCAATGAGCAGTTCTTC. It is translated as CASSDTGQFNEQFF.